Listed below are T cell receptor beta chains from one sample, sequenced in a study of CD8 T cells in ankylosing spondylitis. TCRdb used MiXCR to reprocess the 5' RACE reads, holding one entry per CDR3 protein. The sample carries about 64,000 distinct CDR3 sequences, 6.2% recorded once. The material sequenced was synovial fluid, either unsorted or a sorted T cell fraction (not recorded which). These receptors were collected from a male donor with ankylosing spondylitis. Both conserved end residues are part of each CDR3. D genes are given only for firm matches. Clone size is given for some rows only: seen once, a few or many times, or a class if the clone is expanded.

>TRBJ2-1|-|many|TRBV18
CASSPLRPGYNEQFF
TGTGCCAGCTCACCTCTCAGGCCGGGCTACAATGAGCAGTTCTTC
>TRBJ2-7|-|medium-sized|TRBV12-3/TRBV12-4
CASSPGPHEQYF
TGTGCCAGCAGTCCGGGGCCCCACGAGCAGTACTTC
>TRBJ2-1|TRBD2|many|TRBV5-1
CASSLERLAGGHDNEQFF
TGCGCCAGCAGCTTGGAGCGGCTAGCGGGAGGCCACGACAATGAGCAGTTCTTC
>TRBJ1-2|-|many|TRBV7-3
CASSLGPRYGYTF
TGTGCCAGCAGCTTAGGGCCTCGTTATGGCTACACCTTC
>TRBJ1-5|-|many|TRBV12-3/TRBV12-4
CASSLSPNQPQHF
TGTGCCAGCAGTCTCTCCCCCAATCAGCCCCAGCATTTT
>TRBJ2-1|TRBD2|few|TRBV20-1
CSAPTSGMAGEQFF
TGCAGTGCTCCGACTAGCGGGATGGCCGGTGAGCAGTTCTTC
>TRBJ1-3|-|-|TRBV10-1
CASSRDRTGNTIYF
TGCGCCAGCAGCCGCGACAGAACTGGAAACACCATATATTTT
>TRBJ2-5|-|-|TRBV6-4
CASSRQLQETQYF
TGTGCCAGCAGTCGACAGCTCCAAGAGACCCAGTACTTC
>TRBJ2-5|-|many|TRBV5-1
CASSPDGQETQYF
TGCGCCAGCAGCCCGGACGGACAAGAGACCCAGTACTTC
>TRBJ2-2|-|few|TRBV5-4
CASSLTTGNTGELFF
TGTGCCAGCAGCTTAACCACCGGGAACACCGGGGAGCTGTTTTTT
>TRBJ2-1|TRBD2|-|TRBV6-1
CASSRGLSGRARNEQFF
TGTGCCAGCAGTCGAGGACTAAGCGGGAGGGCCCGCAATGAGCAGTTCTTC
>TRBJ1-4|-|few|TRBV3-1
CASRRGEKLFF
TGTGCCAGCAGGCGTGGTGAAAAACTGTTTTTT
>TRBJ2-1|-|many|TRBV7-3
CASSLTADHLQFF
TGTGCCAGCAGCTTAACCGCGGACCATTTGCAGTTCTTC
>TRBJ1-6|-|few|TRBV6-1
CASSPNSAQGFSPLHF
TGTGCCAGCAGCCCCAATTCCGCCCAGGGATTCTCACCCCTCCACTTT
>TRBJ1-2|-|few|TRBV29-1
CSVPGLANYGYTF
TGCAGCGTCCCAGGATTAGCTAACTATGGCTACACCTTC
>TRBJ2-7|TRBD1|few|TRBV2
CASSKDRGQDEQYF
TGTGCCAGCAGTAAAGACAGGGGGCAGGACGAGCAGTACTTC